These 9 T cell receptor beta chains were all obtained from the same sample, sequenced in a study of follicular helper T cells after annual influenza vaccination. The time point denotes: 2014-2015 season, pre-vaccination. Data came from immunoSEQ multiplex PCR; TCRdb stores just in-frame clones and leaves some out. The sample lists some 8,200 clones; approximately 85% were seen once. The specimen was CXCR5+ CD38- circulating T follicular helper cells from blood, collected on the day of influenza vaccination. As for subset: circulating Tfh, non-naive CD4+CXCR5+PD-1+ (ICOS+CD38+ or ICOS-CD38-). These TCRs come from an adult who received the influenza vaccine.

The chain joins TRBV7-2 to TRBJ2-5; TRBD2 matches 7 bases. The CDR3 spans 15 residues. The germline CDR1 and CDR2 sequences are SGHTA and FQGNSA. J was trimmed by 4 bases and V by 5 bases; bases with no gene match: 10. The CDR3 coding sequence is TGTGCCAGCAGCCCCAACCGCGGGGGAGGAGAGACCCAGTACTTC. Residues: CASSPNRGGGETQYF.

This clone was counted between two and nine times. This chain connects TRBV2 to TRBJ1-5, with TRBD1 identical over 7 bases. Per germline, CDR1 SNHLY and CDR2 FYNNEI. The CDR3 length is 14 residues. J was trimmed by 5 bases and V by 4 bases; bases with no gene match: 5. The CDR3 region is CASSGTGADQPQHF. CDR3 nucleotides: TGTGCCAGCAGTGGGACAGGAGCAGATCAGCCCCAGCATTTT.

V and J are TRBV21-1 and TRBJ2-4; TRBD2 reflects the table's D call only, with no check against the DNA. TRBV21-1 is shown as a pseudogene. This CDR3 contains 16 residues. CDR3 sequence: CASSKVRTRAKNIQYF. The CDR3 DNA reads TGTGCCAGCAGCAAAGTCCGGACTCGAGCCAAAAACATTCAGTACTTC.

This rearrangement joins TRBV2 to TRBJ2-5; D might be TRBD2 (5 bases). V was cut by 6 bases and J by 3 bases, with 8 bases left in between. The germline CDR1 and CDR2 sequences are SNHLY and FYNNEI. CDR3 length: 12 residues. This CDR3 reads CASSPGEETQYF. The CDR3 coding sequence is TGTGCCAGCAGCCCCGGGGAAGAGACCCAGTACTTC.

This clone appeared a few times. This chain joins TRBV5-4 and TRBJ1-5; D may be TRBD1 (5 bases). Between the trimmed V and J ends, which lost 0 bases and 5 bases, there was a span of 12 bases. CDR1 is SGHNT and CDR2 is YYREEE in the germline V gene (reference sequence). This CDR3 comprises 15 residues. The CDR3 coding sequence is TGTGCCAGCAGCTTGGGGGCCGGAGGGGATCAGCCCCAGCATTTT. Protein product: CASSLGAGGDQPQHF. The entire variable domain, with the rest obtained from reference TRBV5-4 and TRBJ1-5, is as follows: ETGVTQSPTHLIKTRGQQVTLRCSSQSGHNTVSWYQQALGQGPQFIFQYYREEENGRGNFPPRFSGLQFPNYSSELNVNALELDDSALYLCASSLGAGGDQPQHFGDGTRLSIL.

The chain uses TRBV19 and TRBJ1-3, with TRBD1 matching 7 bases. With V trimmed by 9 bases and J by 2 bases, 4 bases remained unmatched. The germline V gene has CDR1 LNHDA and CDR2 SQIVND (reference sequence). The CDR3 runs 13 residues. CDR3 sequence (DNA): TGTGCCAGCTATCAGGGGGCTGGAAACACCATATATTTT. Amino acid sequence: CASYQGAGNTIYF. Full variable domain (missing parts from reference TRBV19 and TRBJ1-3): DGGITQSPKYLFRKEGQNVTLSCEQNLNHDAMYWYRQDPGQGLRLIYYSQIVNDFQKGDIAEGYSVSREKKESFPLTVTSAQKNPTAFYLCASYQGAGNTIYFGEGSWLTVV.

This clone was observed a single time. The rearrangement joins TRBV4-1 to TRBJ2-5; 12 bases match TRBD2. Germline lookup yields CDR1 MGHRA and CDR2 YSYEKL. J was trimmed by 5 bases and V by 0 bases; bases with no gene match: 7. The CDR3 covers 17 residues. In DNA, the CDR3 is TGCGCCAGCAGCCAAGATATCACTAGCGGGGGGCGGGAGACCCAGTACTTC. Residues: CASSQDITSGGRETQYF.

V is TRBV2 and J is TRBJ2-3; maybe TRBD2 (6 bases). V was cut by 7 bases and J by 1 base, with 15 bases left in between. The CDR3 loop spans 15 amino acids. Germline V lookup: CDR1 SNHLY, CDR2 FYNNEI. The CDR3 DNA follows: TGTGCCAGCATTACTAGCTTTCCTGGCACAGATACGCAGTATTTT. Translated, it gives CASITSFPGTDTQYF.

The genes are TRBV5-5 and TRBJ2-2; 7 positions match TRBD1. This CDR3 has 15 amino acids. The junction had 7 bases not matched to a gene; V was cut back by 4 bases and J by 4 bases. CDR1 and CDR2 (germline): SGHKS, YYEKEE (reference sequence). DNA of the CDR3: TGTGCCAGCAGCCCACGGGACAGCCCCACCGGGGAGCTGTTTTTT. Encoded protein: CASSPRDSPTGELFF.